This T cell receptor beta chain was sequenced for a study of Graves' ophthalmopathy and Graves' hyperthyroidism. Study-level results: Ophthalmopathy progression prediction by the model yielded a sensitivity of approximately 71% and a specificity of nearly 75%. Most clonotypes expanded in thyroid above 0.001 frequency were present in blood too.

A word on this clonotype: Its matching antigen is unknown.

Moderate-to-severe activity, CAS ≥3, NOSPECS ≥4 and duration under 3 months were recorded for donors with ophthalmopathy. The authors used Ficoll-Paque density gradient centrifugation to separate PBMCs. The input was more than 7.5 ml of fresh peripheral blood. TCR beta CDR3 amplification used RNA transcripts. HTBI primers were employed in first-round RT-PCR, then a second-round multiplex PCR followed. TCRdb fed the multiplex PCR reads into MiXCR, producing one record per CDR3 protein. The sample lists 210,000 or so distinct CDR3 sequences, 25% to 35% occurring once. Trimming took 4 bases from V and 6 from J; bases not matched to a gene: 8. The CDR3 covers 14 residues. Germline assignment: CDR1 SGHRS and CDR2 YFSETQ.

The receptor comes from a man aged 50-60 years with Graves' ophthalmopathy. The chain links TRBV5-1 to TRBJ2-7; 9 positions agree with TRBD1. Input material: peripheral blood. The CDR3 DNA sequence: TGCGCCAGCAGCGACACAGGGGGCTCGGGCGAGCAGTACTTC. This translates into CASSDTGGSGEQYF.